One and the same sample provided the 13 T cell receptor beta chains below, sequenced in a study of blood T cell repertoires in COVID-19. Sequencing used immunoSEQ multiplex PCR; TCRdb keeps in-frame clones, though not all of them. The profile shows 120,000 or so clones, approximately 87% of them singletons. The sample was peripheral blood. Every receptor here comes from a man in his fifties or sixties with acute or convalescent COVID-19.

The rearrangement links TRBV6-5 to TRBJ1-1, with 11 positions matching TRBD1. CDR3 size: 16 residues. CDR1 and CDR2 from the germline V gene are MNHEY and SVGAGI. Trimming removed 4 bases from V and 1 base from J; junction bases left unmatched: 5. CDR3 protein: CASSWTGGAGNTEAFF. In nucleotides, the CDR3 is TGTGCCAGCAGTTGGACAGGGGGCGCCGGGAACACTGAAGCTTTCTTT.

This clone occurred once. The gene calls are TRBV5-5 and TRBJ2-2; 7 nucleotides agree with TRBD1. Germline V gene data show CDR1 as SGHKS and CDR2 as YYEKEE (reference sequence). V shed 2 bases and J 5 bases; nucleotides not matched to a gene: 6. CDR3 length: 15 amino acids. The CDR3 DNA is TGTGCCAGCAGCTTTCTAAGGGGGCTGACCGGGGAGCTGTTTTTT. It is translated as CASSFLRGLTGELFF.

The CDR3 region has the DNA TGTGCCAGCAGCCGGACAGGGCTCTTCAAGGAGACCCAGTACTTC. Residues: CASSRTGLFKETQYF. V gene TRBV7-8 combines with J gene TRBJ2-5; 8 bases are a match to TRBD1. Germline V gene sequence: CDR1 SGHVS, CDR2 FQNEAQ. Trimming cost V 5 bases and J 5 bases; bases outside gene matches: 10. This CDR3 has 15 amino acids.

A single count supports this clone. The chain carries TRBV13 and TRBJ1-1; D unclear. Germline values: CDR1 PRHDT, CDR2 FYEKMQ (reference sequence). The CDR3 totals 14 residues. V lost 2 bases, J lost 1 base, and 8 bases lay in between. The CDR3 sequence: CASSLFGSNTEAFF. The CDR3 coding sequence is TGTGCCAGCAGCTTATTTGGCTCGAACACTGAAGCTTTCTTT.

The chain is built from TRBV6-4 and TRBJ2-3; possible D gene TRBD2, 6 bases. V was pared by 5 bases and J by 4 bases, with 13 bases between. Germline lookup yields CDR1 MRHNA and CDR2 SNTAGT. CDR3 length: 14 residues. The CDR3 reads CASSPHGEADTQYF. DNA of the CDR3: TGTGCCAGCAGTCCTCACGGGGAGGCAGATACGCAGTATTTT.

V usage is TRBV3-1 (or the pseudogene TRBV3-2) and J usage is TRBJ2-5; 7 bases are shared with TRBD2. Trimming at V came to 4 bases and at J to 7 bases, leaving 15 bases not matched to a gene. CDR1 and CDR2 (germline): LGHDT, YNNKEL (reference sequence). The CDR3 runs 16 residues. The CDR3 DNA is TGTGCCAGCAGCCCCACGCTTCTAGCGGTCGTCGGGACCCAGTACTTC. Protein: CASSPTLLAVVGTQYF.

This clone was seen a few times. V gene TRBV6-5 combines with J gene TRBJ1-3; no clear D. Germline CDR1 reads MNHEY; CDR2 reads SVGAGI. The V end lost 6 bases, the J end lost 0 bases, and 6 bases lay between the germline ends. This CDR3 has 13 amino acids. This CDR3 is CASRQSSGNTIYF. In DNA form, the CDR3 reads TGTGCCAGCAGACAGAGCTCTGGAAACACCATATATTTT.

The rearrangement joins TRBV4-1 to TRBJ2-1; D not certain. The CDR3 totals 15 residues. V lost 1 base, J lost 7 bases, and 14 bases lay in between. CDR1 is MGHRA, CDR2 YSYEKL, per germline. The CDR3 sequence: CASSQARPHGNEQFF. CDR3 coding DNA: TGCGCCAGCAGCCAAGCGCGGCCCCACGGGAATGAGCAGTTCTTC.

The chain carries TRBV12-5 and TRBJ1-5, with TRBD1 matching over 7 bases. The CDR3 totals 17 residues. Per germline, CDR1 LGHNT and CDR2 FRNRAP. The trim removed 1 base at V and 5 bases at J, leaving 11 bases unmatched. The CDR3 spells CASGLAARDSIDQPQHF. The DNA for the CDR3 is TGTGCTAGTGGTTTGGCGGCCCGGGACAGCATAGATCAGCCCCAGCATTTT.

The rearrangement uses TRBV7-9 and TRBJ2-3; D perhaps matches TRBD2 (6 bases). V lost 2 bases, J lost 7 bases, and 16 bases lay in between. Germline lookup yields CDR1 SEHNR and CDR2 FQNEAQ (reference sequence). The CDR3 length is 15 residues. CDR3 coding DNA: TGTGCCAGCAGCTTAAACGTAAGGAGGGCTTATACGCAGTATTTT. It encodes CASSLNVRRAYTQYF.

The chain recombines TRBV19 with TRBJ1-1, with D possibly TRBD1 on 5 matching bases. The germline gives CDR1 LNHDA, CDR2 SQIVND (reference sequence). CDR3 length equals 16 residues. V was shortened by 2 bases and J by 5 bases, with 18 bases between the two germline ends. In DNA, the CDR3 is TGTGCCAGTAGTATAAAGGGGTCAGGGTCTGGGACTGAAGCTTTCTTT. Protein sequence: CASSIKGSGSGTEAFF.

The chain carries TRBV10-3 and TRBJ1-3; the match to TRBD1 covers 10 bases. V dropped 3 bases and J dropped 9; count of bases not matched to a gene: 5. Germline V gene sequence: CDR1 ENHRY, CDR2 SYGVKD. This CDR3 contains 14 residues. CDR3 in DNA: TGTGCCATCAGTGAAATCCGGGACAGGGGCACCATATATTTT. This gives the protein CAISEIRDRGTIYF.

The genes are TRBV23-1 and TRBJ1-1; 12 nucleotides line up with TRBD1. TRBV23-1 is filed as an ORF, its function uncertain. This CDR3 has 19 amino acids. The trim removed 7 bases at V and 4 bases at J, leaving 19 bases unmatched. The DNA for the CDR3 is TGCGCCAGCACCCCTATCCGGGACAGGGGGCTCAAGTTGAGCACTGAAGCTTTCTTT. As protein: CASTPIRDRGLKLSTEAFF.